These T cell receptor beta chains were read from a single sample in a study of regulatory dendritic cells for organ transplantation. Assay: immunoSEQ multiplex PCR; the TCRdb copy retains only in-frame clones and omits some. In the table there are about 34,000 clones, 70% to 90% of which are singletons. Sequenced: naive CD4+ T cells from blood. Receptor source: a human donor in good health. Both conserved end residues are trimmed from each CDR3. Not all rows give a size; the values are once, few, many and, for expanded clones, a class.

size: -; V: TRBV6-4; CDR3: ASSDRENTEAF
size: -; V: TRBV6-5; CDR3: ASSYQGPNTEAF
size: -; V: TRBV6-6; CDR3: ASSGGRGYEQY
size: -; V: TRBV27; CDR3: ASSLVQDRDFGANVLT
size: -; V: TRBV11-3; CDR3: ASSRGLSAYNEQF
size: few; V: TRBV19; CDR3: ASSIVGTGVSGNTIY
size: -; V: TRBV28; CDR3: ASSRRRQGTYGYT
size: -; V: TRBV7-9; CDR3: ASSLQGLFGNTIY
size: -; V: TRBV15; CDR3: ATSRVRQDSNQPQH
size: -; V: TRBV9; CDR3: ASSPGTDMDTQY
size: once; V: TRBV7-9; CDR3: ASSLYAGGSEKLF
size: -; V: TRBV21-1; CDR3: ATRGRVVNEKLF
size: -; V: TRBV5-5; CDR3: ASSWGQLQETQY
size: -; V: TRBV7-2; CDR3: ASSLGQLAGPTGELF
size: once; V: TRBV19; CDR3: ASSTPGPLGHYGYT
size: -; V: TRBV4-1; CDR3: ASSLPTGSGGLYNEQF